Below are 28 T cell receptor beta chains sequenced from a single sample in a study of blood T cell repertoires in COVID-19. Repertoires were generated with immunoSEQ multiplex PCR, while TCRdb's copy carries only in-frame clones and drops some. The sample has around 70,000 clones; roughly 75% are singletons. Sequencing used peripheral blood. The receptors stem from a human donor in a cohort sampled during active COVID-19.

CDR3 sequence reads: CATSRAGGHTRANEQFF. The CDR3, as DNA: TGTGCCACCAGCAGAGCAGGGGGCCACACAAGGGCGAATGAGCAGTTCTTC. The V and J genes are TRBV15 and TRBJ2-1, with 8 bases matching TRBD1. Germline loops: CDR1 LNHNV, CDR2 YYDKDF (reference sequence). J lost 7 bases, V lost 1 base, and 12 bases had no gene match. CDR3 length: 17 amino acids.

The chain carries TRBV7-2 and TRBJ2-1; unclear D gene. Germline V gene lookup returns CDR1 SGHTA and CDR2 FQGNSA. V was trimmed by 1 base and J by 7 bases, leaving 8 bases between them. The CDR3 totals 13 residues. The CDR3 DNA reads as TGTGCCAGCAGCTTAGAAGAGCTAAATGAGCAGTTCTTC. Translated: CASSLEELNEQFF.

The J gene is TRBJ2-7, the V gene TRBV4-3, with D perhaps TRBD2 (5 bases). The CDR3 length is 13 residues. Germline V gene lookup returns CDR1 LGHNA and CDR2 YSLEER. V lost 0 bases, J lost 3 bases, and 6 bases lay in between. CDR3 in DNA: TGCGCCAGCAGCCAAGAACGGGACTACGAGCAGTACTTC. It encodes CASSQERDYEQYF.

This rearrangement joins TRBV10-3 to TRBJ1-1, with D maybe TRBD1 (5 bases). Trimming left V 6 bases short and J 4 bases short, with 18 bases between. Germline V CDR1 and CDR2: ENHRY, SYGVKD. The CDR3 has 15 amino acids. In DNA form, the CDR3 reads TGTGCCATCAGCCTCGGGGGGGGGAGGACCACTGAAGCTTTCTTT. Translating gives CAISLGGGRTTEAFF.

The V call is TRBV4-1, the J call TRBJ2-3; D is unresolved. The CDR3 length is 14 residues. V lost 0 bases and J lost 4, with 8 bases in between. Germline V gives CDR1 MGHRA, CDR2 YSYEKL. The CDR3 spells CASSQEARSDTQYF. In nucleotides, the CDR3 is TGCGCCAGCAGCCAAGAGGCTAGGTCAGATACGCAGTATTTT.

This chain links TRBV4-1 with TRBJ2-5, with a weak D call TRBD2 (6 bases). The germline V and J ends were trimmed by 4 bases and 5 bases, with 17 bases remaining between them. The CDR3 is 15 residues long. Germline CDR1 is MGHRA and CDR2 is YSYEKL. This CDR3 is CASSLEGLLGETQYF. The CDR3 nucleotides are TGCGCCAGCAGCCTAGAGGGACTCCTGGGGGAGACCCAGTACTTC.

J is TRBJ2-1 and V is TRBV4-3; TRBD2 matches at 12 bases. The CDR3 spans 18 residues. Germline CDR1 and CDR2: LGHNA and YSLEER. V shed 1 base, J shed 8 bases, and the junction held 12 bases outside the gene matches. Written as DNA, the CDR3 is TGCGCCAGCAGCCAAGGTGTGACTAGCGGGAGTACTTCGTATGAGCAGTTCTTC. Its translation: CASSQGVTSGSTSYEQFF.

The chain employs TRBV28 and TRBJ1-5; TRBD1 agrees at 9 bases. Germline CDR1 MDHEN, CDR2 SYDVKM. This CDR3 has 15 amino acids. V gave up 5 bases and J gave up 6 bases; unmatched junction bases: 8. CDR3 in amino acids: CASSPTGGLFQPQHF. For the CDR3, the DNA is TGTGCCAGCAGTCCTACAGGGGGCCTCTTTCAGCCCCAGCATTTT.

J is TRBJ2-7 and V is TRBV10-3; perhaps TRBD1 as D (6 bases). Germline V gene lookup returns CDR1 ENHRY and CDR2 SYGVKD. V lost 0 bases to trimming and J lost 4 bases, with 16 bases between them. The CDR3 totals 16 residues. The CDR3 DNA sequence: TGTGCCATCAGTGAGTCGGTCCAGGGGCCTCGATACGAGCAGTACTTC. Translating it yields CAISESVQGPRYEQYF.

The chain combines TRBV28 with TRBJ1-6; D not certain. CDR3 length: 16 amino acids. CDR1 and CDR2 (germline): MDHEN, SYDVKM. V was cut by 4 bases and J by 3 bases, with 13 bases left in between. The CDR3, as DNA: TGTGCCAGCAGTTCCTACCAAACGGGCTATAATTCACCCCTCCACTTT. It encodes CASSSYQTGYNSPLHF.

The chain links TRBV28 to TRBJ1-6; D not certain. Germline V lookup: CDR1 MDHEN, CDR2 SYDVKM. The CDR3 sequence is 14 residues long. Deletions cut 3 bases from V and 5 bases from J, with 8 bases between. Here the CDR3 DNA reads TGTGCCAGCAGTTTGGTACAGAATAATTCACCCCTCCACTTT. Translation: CASSLVQNNSPLHF.

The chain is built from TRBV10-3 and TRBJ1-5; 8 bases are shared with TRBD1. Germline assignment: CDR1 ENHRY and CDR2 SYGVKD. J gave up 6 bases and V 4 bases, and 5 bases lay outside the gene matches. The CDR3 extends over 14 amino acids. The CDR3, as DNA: TGTGCCATCAGTGCAGAGACAGGGGTTCAGCCCCAGCATTTT. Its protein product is CAISAETGVQPQHF.

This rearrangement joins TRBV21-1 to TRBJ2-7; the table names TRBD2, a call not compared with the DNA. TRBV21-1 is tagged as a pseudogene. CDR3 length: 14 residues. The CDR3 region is CASSKWGLASEQYF. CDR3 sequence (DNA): TGTGCCAGCAGCAAATGGGGACTAGCTTCCGAGCAGTACTTC.

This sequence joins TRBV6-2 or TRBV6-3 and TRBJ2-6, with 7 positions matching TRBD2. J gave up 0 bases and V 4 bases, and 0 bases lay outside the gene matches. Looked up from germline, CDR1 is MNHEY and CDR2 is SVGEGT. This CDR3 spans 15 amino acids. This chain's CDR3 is CASSSGGSGANVLTF. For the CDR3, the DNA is TGTGCCAGCAGTTCGGGGGGCTCTGGGGCCAACGTCCTGACTTTC.

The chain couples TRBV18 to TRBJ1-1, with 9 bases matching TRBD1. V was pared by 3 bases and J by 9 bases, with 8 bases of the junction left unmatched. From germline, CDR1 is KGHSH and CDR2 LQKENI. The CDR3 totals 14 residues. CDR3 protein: CASSPWTGEKKAFF. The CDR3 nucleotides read TGTGCCAGCTCACCCTGGACAGGGGAAAAAAAAGCTTTCTTT.

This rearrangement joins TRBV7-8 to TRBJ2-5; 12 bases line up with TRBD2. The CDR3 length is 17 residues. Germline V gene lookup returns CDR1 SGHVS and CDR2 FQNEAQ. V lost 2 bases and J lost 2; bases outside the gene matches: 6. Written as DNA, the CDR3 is TGTGCCAGCAGCTTAAGAGGACTAGCGGGAAAACAAGAGACCCAGTACTTC. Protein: CASSLRGLAGKQETQYF.

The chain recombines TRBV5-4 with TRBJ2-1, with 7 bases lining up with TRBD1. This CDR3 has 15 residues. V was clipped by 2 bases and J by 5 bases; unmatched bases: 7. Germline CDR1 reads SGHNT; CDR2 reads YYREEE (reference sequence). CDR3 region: CASSLRTGIHNEQFF. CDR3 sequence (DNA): TGTGCCAGCAGCTTACGGACAGGAATACACAATGAGCAGTTCTTC.

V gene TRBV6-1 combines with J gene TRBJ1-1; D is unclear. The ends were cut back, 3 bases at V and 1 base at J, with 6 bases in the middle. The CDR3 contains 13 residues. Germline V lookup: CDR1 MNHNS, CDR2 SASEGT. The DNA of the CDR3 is TGTGCCAGCAGTGATGGAGGGAACACTGAAGCTTTCTTT. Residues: CASSDGGNTEAFF.

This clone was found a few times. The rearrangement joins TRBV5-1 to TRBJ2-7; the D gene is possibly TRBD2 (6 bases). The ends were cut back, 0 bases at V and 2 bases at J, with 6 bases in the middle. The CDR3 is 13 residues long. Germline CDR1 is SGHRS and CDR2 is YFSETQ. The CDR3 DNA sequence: TGCGCCAGCAGCTTGGGGGAGGCCTACGAGCAGTACTTC. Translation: CASSLGEAYEQYF. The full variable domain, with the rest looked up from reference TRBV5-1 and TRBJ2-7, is KAGVTQTPRYLIKTRGQQVTLSCSPISGHRSVSWYQQTPGQGLQFLFEYFSETQRNKGNFPGRFSGRQFSNSRSEMNVSTLELGDSALYLCASSLGEAYEQYFGPGTRLTVT.

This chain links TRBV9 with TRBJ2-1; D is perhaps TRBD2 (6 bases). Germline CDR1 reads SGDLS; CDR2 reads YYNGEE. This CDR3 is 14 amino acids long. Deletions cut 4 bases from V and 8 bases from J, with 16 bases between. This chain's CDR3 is CASSHMDYADEQFF. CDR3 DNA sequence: TGTGCCAGCAGCCACATGGACTACGCCGATGAGCAGTTCTTC. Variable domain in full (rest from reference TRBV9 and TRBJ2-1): DSGVTQTPKHLITATGQRVTLRCSPRSGDLSVYWYQQSLDQGLQFLIQYYNGEERAKGNILERFSAQQFPDLHSELNLSSLELGDSALYFCASSHMDYADEQFFGPGTRLTVL.

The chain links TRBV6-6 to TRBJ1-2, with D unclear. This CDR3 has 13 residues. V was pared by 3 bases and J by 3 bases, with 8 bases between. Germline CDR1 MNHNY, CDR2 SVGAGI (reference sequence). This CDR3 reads CASSYPGDYGYTF. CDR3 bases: TGTGCCAGCAGTTATCCCGGGGACTATGGCTACACCTTC.

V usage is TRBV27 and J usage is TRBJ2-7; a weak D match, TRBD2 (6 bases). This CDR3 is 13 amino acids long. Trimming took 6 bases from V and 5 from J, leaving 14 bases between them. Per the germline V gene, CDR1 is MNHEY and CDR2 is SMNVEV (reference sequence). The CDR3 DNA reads TGTGCCAGCAGACCGGGAGTTTTCCACGAGCAGTACTTC. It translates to CASRPGVFHEQYF.

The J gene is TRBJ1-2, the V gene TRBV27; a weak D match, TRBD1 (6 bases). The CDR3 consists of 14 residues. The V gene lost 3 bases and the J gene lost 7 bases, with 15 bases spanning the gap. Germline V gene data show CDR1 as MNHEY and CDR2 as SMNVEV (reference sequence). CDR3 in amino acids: CASSLGQGRAGYTF. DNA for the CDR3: TGTGCCAGCAGTTTGGGGCAGGGGAGGGCTGGCTACACCTTC.

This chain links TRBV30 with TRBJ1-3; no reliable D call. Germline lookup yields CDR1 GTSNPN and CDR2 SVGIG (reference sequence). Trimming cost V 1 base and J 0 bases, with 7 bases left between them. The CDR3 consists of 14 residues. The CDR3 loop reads CAWSGTSSGNTIYF. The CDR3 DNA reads TGTGCCTGGAGTGGTACGAGCTCTGGAAACACCATATATTTT.

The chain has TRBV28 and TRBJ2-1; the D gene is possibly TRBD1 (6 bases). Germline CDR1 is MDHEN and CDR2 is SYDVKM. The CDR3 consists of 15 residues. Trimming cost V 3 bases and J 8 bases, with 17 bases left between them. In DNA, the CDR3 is TGTGCCAGCAGTTTTTCTCGCGGCCGACAGGATGAGCAGTTCTTC. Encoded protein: CASSFSRGRQDEQFF. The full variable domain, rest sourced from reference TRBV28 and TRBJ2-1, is DVKVTQSSRYLVKRTGEKVFLECVQDMDHENMFWYRQDPGLGLRLIYFSYDVKMKEKGDIPEGYSVSREKKERFSLILESASTNQTSMYLCASSFSRGRQDEQFFGPGTRLTVL.

The CDR3 DNA is TGTGCCTGGAGTGAGACTAGCGGGAGGAATTTGGAGACCCAGTACTTC. This encodes CAWSETSGRNLETQYF. The chain has TRBV30 and TRBJ2-5; TRBD2 agrees at 13 bases. V lost 1 base, J lost 5 bases, and 7 bases stayed unmatched. CDR3 length equals 16 residues. In germline, CDR1 is GTSNPN, CDR2 SVGIG (reference sequence).

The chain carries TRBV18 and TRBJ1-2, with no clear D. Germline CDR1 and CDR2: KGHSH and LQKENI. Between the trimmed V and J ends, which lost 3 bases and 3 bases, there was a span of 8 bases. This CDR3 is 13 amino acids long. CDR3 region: CASSPAGYYGYTF. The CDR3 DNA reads TGTGCCAGCTCACCGGCCGGGTACTATGGCTACACCTTC.

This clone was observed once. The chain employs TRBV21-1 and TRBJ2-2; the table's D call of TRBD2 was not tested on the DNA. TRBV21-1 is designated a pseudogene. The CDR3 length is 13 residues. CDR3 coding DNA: TGTGCCAGCAGCCCCGGAGGAGGCGGGGAGCTGTTTTTT. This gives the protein CASSPGGGGELFF.